This TCR beta chain was sequenced for a study of blood T cell repertoires in COVID-19. Study-wide context: The United States, Italy and Spain provided the acute and convalescent COVID-19 samples.

Clones were read by immunoSEQ multiplex PCR, and TCRdb kept only the in-frame ones, dropping some. The table records 55,000 to 65,000 clones, around 80% of them present only once. Germline-derived CDR1 and CDR2 are KGHDR and SFDVKD. This CDR3 is built from 16 residues. V lost 0 bases and J lost 7; bases outside the gene matches: 3. The sequenced sample was peripheral blood. V and J are TRBV24-1 and TRBJ2-1, with 12 bases fitting TRBD2. This receptor was identified in a woman between 55 and 75 years old with acute or convalescent COVID-19. The CDR3 loop reads CATSDLRLAGGNEQFF. In DNA form, the CDR3 reads TGTGCCACCAGTGATTTGCGGCTAGCGGGGGGGAATGAGCAGTTCTTC.